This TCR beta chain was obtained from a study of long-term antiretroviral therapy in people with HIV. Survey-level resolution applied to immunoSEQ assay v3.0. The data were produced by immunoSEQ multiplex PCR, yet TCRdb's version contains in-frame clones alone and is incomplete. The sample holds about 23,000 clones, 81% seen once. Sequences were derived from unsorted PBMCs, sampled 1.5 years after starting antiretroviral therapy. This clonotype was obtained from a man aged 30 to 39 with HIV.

For the CDR3, the DNA is TGTGCCAGTAGTCCCTCCGGGACCAGGAACACTGAAGCTTTCTTT. This encodes CASSPSGTRNTEAFF. The rearrangement uses TRBV19 and TRBJ1-1; D perhaps matches TRBD1 (5 bases). Trimming shortened V by 5 bases and J by 1 base, and 14 bases separated the two germline ends. This CDR3 has 15 residues. The germline V gene has CDR1 LNHDA and CDR2 SQIVND (reference sequence).